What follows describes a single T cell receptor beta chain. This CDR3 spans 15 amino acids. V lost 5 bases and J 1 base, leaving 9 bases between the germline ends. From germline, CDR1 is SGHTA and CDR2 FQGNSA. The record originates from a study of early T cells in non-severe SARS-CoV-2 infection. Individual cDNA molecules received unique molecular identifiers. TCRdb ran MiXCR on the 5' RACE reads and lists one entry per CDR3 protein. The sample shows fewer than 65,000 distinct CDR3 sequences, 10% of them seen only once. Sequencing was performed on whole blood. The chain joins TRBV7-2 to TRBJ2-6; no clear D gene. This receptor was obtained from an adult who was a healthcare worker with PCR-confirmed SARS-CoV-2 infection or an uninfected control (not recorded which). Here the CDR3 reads CASSPYLSGANVLTF. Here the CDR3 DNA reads TGTGCCAGCAGCCCCTACTTATCTGGGGCCAACGTCCTGACTTTC.